The source of this TCR beta chain is a study of T cells in localized non-small cell lung cancer. To note about this clone: Its antigen is not identified.

CDR3 length equals 12 residues. Germline CDR1 is GTSNPN and CDR2 is SVGIG (reference sequence). V was cut by 8 bases and J by 9 bases, with 14 bases left in between. Clones were sequenced by immunoSEQ multiplex PCR, and TCRdb holds only the in-frame ones, with some missing. Of approximately 52,000 clones detected, about nine tenths appear once; the ten largest clones hold about 20%. Study results and limitations: Sequencing was restricted to one tumor region; therefore, heterogeneity remains possible. In adjacent lung appeared a median about 58 of the top 100 tumor clones. The study found T cell clonality highest in uninvolved adjacent lung, above tumor. Higher blood T cell density went with longer overall survival.

The source of this sequence is a male donor at least 60 years old with stage III squamous cell lung carcinoma. The chain carries TRBV30 and TRBJ1-6, with D unclear. Sequenced here: peripheral blood, sampled before any cancer treatment. The CDR3 DNA follows: TGTGCCGGAGCGGGGATGGGTTCACCCCTCCACTTT. It is translated as CAGAGMGSPLHF.